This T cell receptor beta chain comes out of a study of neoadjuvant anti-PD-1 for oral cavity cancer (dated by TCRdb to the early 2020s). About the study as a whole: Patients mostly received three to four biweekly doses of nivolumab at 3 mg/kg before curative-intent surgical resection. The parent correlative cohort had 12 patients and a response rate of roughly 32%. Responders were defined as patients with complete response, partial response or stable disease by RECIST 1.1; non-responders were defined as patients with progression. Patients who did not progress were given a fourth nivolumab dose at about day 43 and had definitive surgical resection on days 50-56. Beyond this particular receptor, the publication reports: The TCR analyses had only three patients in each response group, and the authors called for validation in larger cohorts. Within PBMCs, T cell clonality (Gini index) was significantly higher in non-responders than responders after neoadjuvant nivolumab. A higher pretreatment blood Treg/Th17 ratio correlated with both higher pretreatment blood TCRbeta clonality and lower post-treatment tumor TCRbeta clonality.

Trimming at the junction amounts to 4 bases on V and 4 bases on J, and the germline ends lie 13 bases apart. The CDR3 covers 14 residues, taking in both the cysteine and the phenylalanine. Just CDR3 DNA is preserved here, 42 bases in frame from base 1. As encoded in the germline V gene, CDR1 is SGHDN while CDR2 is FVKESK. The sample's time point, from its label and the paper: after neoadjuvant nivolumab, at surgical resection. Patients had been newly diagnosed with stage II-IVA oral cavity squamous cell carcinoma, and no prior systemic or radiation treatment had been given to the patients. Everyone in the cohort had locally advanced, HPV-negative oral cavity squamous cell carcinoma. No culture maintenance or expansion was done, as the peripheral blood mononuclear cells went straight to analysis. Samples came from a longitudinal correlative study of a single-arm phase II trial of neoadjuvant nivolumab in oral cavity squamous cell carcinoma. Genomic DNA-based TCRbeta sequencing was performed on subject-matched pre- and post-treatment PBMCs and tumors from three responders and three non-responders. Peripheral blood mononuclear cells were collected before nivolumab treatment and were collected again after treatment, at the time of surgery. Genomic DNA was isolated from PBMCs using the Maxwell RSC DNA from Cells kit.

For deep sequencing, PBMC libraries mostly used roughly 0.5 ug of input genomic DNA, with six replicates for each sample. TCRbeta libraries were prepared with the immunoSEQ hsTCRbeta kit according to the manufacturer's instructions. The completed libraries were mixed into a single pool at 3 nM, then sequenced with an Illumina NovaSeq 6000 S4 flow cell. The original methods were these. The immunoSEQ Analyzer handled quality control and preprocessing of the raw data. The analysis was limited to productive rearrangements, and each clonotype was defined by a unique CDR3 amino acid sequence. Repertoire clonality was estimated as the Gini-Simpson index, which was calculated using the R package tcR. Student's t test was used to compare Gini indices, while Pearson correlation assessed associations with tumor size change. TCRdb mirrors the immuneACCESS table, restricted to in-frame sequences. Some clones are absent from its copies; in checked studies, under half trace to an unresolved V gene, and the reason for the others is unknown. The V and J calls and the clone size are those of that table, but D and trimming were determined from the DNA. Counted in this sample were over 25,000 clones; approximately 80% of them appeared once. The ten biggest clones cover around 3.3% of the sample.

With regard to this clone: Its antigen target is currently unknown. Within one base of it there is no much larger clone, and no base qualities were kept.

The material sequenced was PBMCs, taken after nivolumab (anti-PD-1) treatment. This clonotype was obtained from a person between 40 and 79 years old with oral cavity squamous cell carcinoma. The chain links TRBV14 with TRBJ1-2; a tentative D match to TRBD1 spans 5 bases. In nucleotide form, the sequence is TGTGCCAGCAGCCCCAATAGGGGCAGCTATGGCTACACCTTC. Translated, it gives CASSPNRGSYGYTF.